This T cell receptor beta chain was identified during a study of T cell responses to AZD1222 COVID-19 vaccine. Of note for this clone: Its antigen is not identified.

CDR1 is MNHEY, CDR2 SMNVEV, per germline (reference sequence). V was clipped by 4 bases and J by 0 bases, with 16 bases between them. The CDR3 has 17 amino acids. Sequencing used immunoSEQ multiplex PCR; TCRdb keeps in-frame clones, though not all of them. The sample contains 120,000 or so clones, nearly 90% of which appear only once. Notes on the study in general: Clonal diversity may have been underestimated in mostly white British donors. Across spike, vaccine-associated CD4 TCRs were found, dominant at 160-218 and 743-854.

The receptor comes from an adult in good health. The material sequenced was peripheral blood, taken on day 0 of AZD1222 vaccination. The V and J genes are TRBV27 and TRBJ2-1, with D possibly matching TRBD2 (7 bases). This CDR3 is CASSSLRGGASYNEQFF. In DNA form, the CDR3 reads TGTGCCAGCAGTTCCCTTCGTGGGGGGGCCTCCTACAATGAGCAGTTCTTC.